This TCR beta chain was sequenced for a study of post-analysis software for immune sequencing data (dated by TCRdb to the mid-2010s). The study in broad terms: The recorded disease courses included relapsing-remitting, secondary progressive and progressive-relapsing multiple sclerosis, and some patients had no subtype annotation. The patient repertoires were set against under 12 previously published healthy control repertoires from donors whose ages ranged from roughly 6 to 26 years. A subset of samples was prepared in parallel using single-end sample barcoding, then pooled and co-amplified after Illumina adapter ligation. The paper as a whole reports these results and caveats: Significantly lower normalized Chao1 diversity was found in multiple sclerosis patients than in controls, suggesting substantial peripheral T-cell clonal expansion. Patients showed significantly higher frequencies than controls for several TRBV segments, among them TRBV5-6, TRBV5-1 and TRBV20-1. The multiple sclerosis patient group was slightly younger than the control group. Direct clustering with F measure showed strong co-clustering of samples prepared in the same batch, prompting a batch-effect correction.

The junction shows trimming of 5 bases on V and 4 bases on J, and the gene matches do not reach 12 bases of it. Counted from cysteine to phenylalanine, this CDR3 has 18 amino acids. CDR3 DNA only is kept here, 54 bases in frame from base 1. Looking up the germline V gene yields CDR1 SGHTA and CDR2 FQGNSA. The library was made by PCR. The sequencer listed for this sample is Illumina HiSeq 2500. To reduce PCR and sequencing biases, unique molecular identifiers were built into the TCR beta cDNA libraries. Roughly 0.5 million cDNA molecules were obtained per 1 to 10 million input T cells, so each molecule approximated one T cell. The same protocol used for the earlier healthy control dataset was applied to prepare and sequence the patient libraries. Samples belonging to the same batch were prepared together, multiplexed and sequenced on a shared HiSeq lane. The authors processed their data as follows. MIGEC was used to process the raw barcoded reads, and molecular identifier groups with only a single read were discarded before consensus assembly and CDR3 extraction. VDJtools was used for post-analysis of the clonotype tables, with diversity normalized by down-sampling every dataset to the smallest sample size. In repertoire overlap clustering, CDR3 amino acid sequences, but not nucleotide sequences, were matched to correct batch-related cross-sample contamination. TCRdb reran the public reads through fastp at Q25 and MiXCR, keeping productive beta chains. Rows with a matching CDR3 protein are joined into one entry that keeps the most common DNA and genes. TCRdb, not the authors, supplied the V and J calls. The sample table lists about 500,000 distinct CDR3 sequences, approximately 45% of them with a count of one. Around 10% of the sample belongs to the ten largest clones.

Points on this clonotype: What antigen it recognizes has not been identified. Within one base of it there is no much larger clone, and no base qualities were kept.

TCR beta repertoires were profiled from peripheral blood of roughly 13 young patients with multiple sclerosis to demonstrate the VDJtools post-analysis software. Multiple sclerosis patients were children and adolescents aged about 6 to 16 years. The V gene is TRBV7-2 and the J gene is TRBJ2-3; 13 bases in the junction line up with TRBD2. Sequencing was done on a sample of blood. The sequence derives from a girl aged 10 to 17 with multiple sclerosis. The CDR3 reads as follows: CASSLGLAGDWDADTQYF. The bases are TGTGCCAGCAGCCTTGGACTAGCGGGAGACTGGGATGCAGATACGCAGTATTTT.